The present T cell receptor (beta chain) was sequenced within a study of blood T cell repertoires in COVID-19. Looking at the study overall: Nucleic acid was either cDNA or gDNA, and it came from T cells, B-cell-depleted T cells, or PBMCs.

The CDR3 totals 14 residues. The germline V gene has CDR1 MGHRA and CDR2 YSYEKL. Between the trimmed V and J ends, which lost 2 bases and 5 bases, there was a span of 9 bases. In the source study's methods: By means of reference gene primer amplification, nucleated cell counts were estimated. Here immunoSEQ multiplex PCR was the method, and the copy in TCRdb shows in-frame clones only, minus some. V, J and clone size are those of that table, while D and trimming were read from the DNA. The sample includes around 250,000 clones, just under 90% of them seen just once. The rearrangement joins TRBV4-1 to TRBJ2-2; D remains ambiguous. The sequence was obtained from a woman in her twenties or thirties with acute COVID-19. Source material: PBMCs or T cells enriched from blood (not recorded which). CDR3 in amino acids: CASSQFERTGELFF. The CDR3 DNA reads TGCGCCAGCAGCCAATTCGAGCGTACCGGGGAGCTGTTTTTT.